The 30 T cell receptor beta chains given below trace back to one sample, sequenced in a study of cytomegalovirus exposure and HLA in healthy donors. The PCR employed 60 Vbeta primers together with 13 Jbeta primers. Only in-frame clones appear in the TCRdb table, and some are missing; sequencing was by immunoSEQ multiplex PCR. This sample has approximately 120,000 clones, with 60% to 85% found just once. The sequencing input was PBMCs. The receptors were sampled from a middle-aged man in good health and CMV-seronegative.

This clone has a handful of counts. The chain links TRBV7-8 to TRBJ1-3; TRBD1 matches at 7 bases. The CDR3 is 14 amino acids. Germline CDR1 SGHVS, CDR2 FQNEAQ. Losses at the gene ends were 7 bases for V and 2 bases for J; bases not matched to a gene: 5. For the CDR3, the DNA is TGTGCCAGCACCCTCGACAGGGCTGGAAACACCATATATTTT. Its protein is CASTLDRAGNTIYF. Full variable domain (remainder filled in from reference TRBV7-8 and TRBJ1-3): GAGVSQSPRYKVAKRGQDVALRCDPISGHVSLFWYQQALGQGPEFLTYFQNEAQLDKSGLPSDRFFAERPEGSVSTLKIQRTQQEDSAVYLCASTLDRAGNTIYFGEGSWLTVV.

V is TRBV7-2 and J is TRBJ2-3, with D possibly matching TRBD2 (7 bases). Germline CDR1 SGHTA, CDR2 FQGNSA. With 5 bases removed from V and 3 bases from J, the gap between germline ends came to 15 bases. This CDR3 region has 15 residues. The CDR3 is CASSPGGLKTDTQYF. The CDR3 nucleotides read TGTGCCAGCAGCCCGGGGGGCCTCAAGACAGATACGCAGTATTTT.

In the case of this clone: One junction end disagrees with the germline gene, perhaps due to a read error. This chain uses TRBV5-1 with TRBJ1-1; 9 nucleotides line up with TRBD1. Germline V CDR1 and CDR2: SGHRS, YFSETQ. The CDR3 is made up of 16 amino acids. The CDR3 DNA reads as TGCGCCAGCAGCTTGCAGGGACAGGGACTGAACGCTGAAGCTTTCTTT. It codes for CASSLQGQGLNAEAFF.

This chain links TRBV6-1 with TRBJ1-5; a weak D match, TRBD1 (5 bases). Germline CDR1 is MNHNS and CDR2 is SASEGT. The CDR3 is 13 residues long. Trimming took 7 bases from V and 0 from J, leaving 7 bases between them. The CDR3 DNA reads as TGTGCCAGCACCCAGGGTAGCAATCAGCCCCAGCATTTT. Translating gives CASTQGSNQPQHF.

The rearrangement joins TRBV7-8 to TRBJ2-1, with D maybe TRBD1 (5 bases). This CDR3 is 14 amino acids long. Germline loops: CDR1 SGHVS, CDR2 FQNEAQ. V lost 3 bases to trimming and J lost 8 bases, with 14 bases between them. The CDR3 spells CASSFRAEGDEQFF. CDR3 DNA: TGTGCCAGCAGCTTCAGGGCTGAAGGCGATGAGCAGTTCTTC.

The V call is TRBV4-1, the J call TRBJ2-4, with 8 nucleotides matching TRBD1. V gave up 3 bases and J gave up 6 bases; unmatched junction bases: 10. CDR3 size: 16 residues. From germline, CDR1 is MGHRA and CDR2 YSYEKL. CDR3 DNA sequence: TGCGCCAGCAGCCACCCCCCGGACAGGGTAGGAAACATTCAGTACTTC. Protein sequence: CASSHPPDRVGNIQYF.

The rearrangement joins TRBV19 to TRBJ2-3, with 8 nucleotides matching TRBD1. In germline, CDR1 is LNHDA, CDR2 SQIVND (reference sequence). The ends lost 5 bases at V and 4 bases at J; junction bases unmatched: 11. The CDR3 sequence is 16 residues long. Here the CDR3 DNA reads TGTGCCAGTAGTTTCTCCGGGACAGGTGCGCCAGATACGCAGTATTTT. It yields the protein CASSFSGTGAPDTQYF.

The chain employs TRBV9 and TRBJ1-2; 8 nucleotides match TRBD1. With V trimmed by 3 bases and J by 3 bases, 7 bases remained unmatched. Germline assignment: CDR1 SGDLS and CDR2 YYNGEE. This CDR3 has 15 residues. The CDR3 loop is CASSARQGSDYGYTF. The CDR3 DNA is TGTGCCAGCAGCGCCAGACAGGGGTCAGACTATGGCTACACCTTC.

The chain recombines TRBV18 with TRBJ1-3, with D possibly TRBD1 on 5 matching bases. Trimming shortened V by 3 bases and J by 3 bases, and 18 bases separated the two germline ends. The CDR3 has 17 residues. Germline CDR1 KGHSH, CDR2 LQKENI. The CDR3 protein is CASSPVIGGVGGNTIYF. The DNA of the CDR3 is TGTGCCAGCTCACCCGTAATAGGAGGGGTTGGTGGAAACACCATATATTTT.

This chain joins TRBV9 and TRBJ1-3; D is uncertain. V was cut by 0 bases and J by 0 bases, with 7 bases left in between. The CDR3 spans 15 residues. In germline, CDR1 is SGDLS, CDR2 YYNGEE. CDR3 nucleotides: TGTGCCAGCAGCGTAGACGGAGCCTCTGGAAACACCATATATTTT. Amino acid sequence: CASSVDGASGNTIYF.

This clone was seen just once. CDR3 nucleotides: TGTGCCAGCAGTTACGGGGGAGGAGGCCAAGAGACCCAGTACTTC. Translated, it gives CASSYGGGGQETQYF. V is TRBV6-6 and J is TRBJ2-5; possibly TRBD2 for D (6 bases). The germline CDR1 and CDR2 sequences are MNHNY and SVGAGI (reference sequence). The CDR3 totals 15 residues. Trimming removed 2 bases from V and 1 base from J, with 11 bases in between.

The chain couples TRBV7-8 to TRBJ2-1; no definite D call. The germline CDR1 and CDR2 sequences are SGHVS and FQNEAQ. This CDR3 is 15 amino acids long. V was shortened by 4 bases and J by 2 bases, with 12 bases between the two germline ends. The CDR3 region is CASSSRLSPYNEQFF. In nucleotides, the CDR3 is TGTGCCAGCAGCTCCAGGTTGTCCCCCTACAATGAGCAGTTCTTC.

The CDR3 spells CASSKQGTGYNEQFF. The CDR3 DNA is TGTGCCAGCAGTAAACAGGGGACGGGCTACAATGAGCAGTTCTTC. The gene calls are TRBV6-5 and TRBJ2-1, with 7 nucleotides matching TRBD1. CDR3 size: 15 residues. The junction had 7 bases not matched to a gene; V was cut back by 5 bases and J by 3 bases. The germline V gene encodes CDR1 MNHEY and CDR2 SVGAGI.

The chain couples TRBV4-2 to TRBJ2-4; 14 nucleotides align to TRBD2. Per germline, CDR1 LGHNA and CDR2 YNFKEQ. The CDR3 runs 20 residues. The V segment lost 4 bases and the J segment 7 bases; nucleotides outside the gene matches: 18. The CDR3 coding sequence is TGTGCCAGCAGCCGGACCTGGACTAGCGGGGGGAATGACCCTAGGAACATTCAGTACTTC. Its translation: CASSRTWTSGGNDPRNIQYF.

The genes are TRBV19 and TRBJ1-2, with 8 bases that match TRBD1. The V gene end was trimmed by 5 bases and the J gene end by 14 bases; junction bases not matched to a gene: 10. There are 12 residues in the CDR3. Germline V gene data show CDR1 as LNHDA and CDR2 as SQIVND (reference sequence). CDR3 coding DNA: TGTGCCAGTAGTCCTGGGACAGGCGGGGTAACCTTC. Amino acids: CASSPGTGGVTF.

The chain recombines TRBV11-3 with TRBJ2-3; TRBD2 matches at 7 bases. This CDR3 contains 13 residues. The V segment lost 5 bases and the J segment 4 bases; nucleotides outside the gene matches: 3. Germline V CDR1 and CDR2: SGHNT, YENEEA. CDR3 in amino acids: CASSLGRADTQYF. The CDR3 DNA is TGTGCCAGCAGCCTGGGGAGGGCAGATACGCAGTATTTT.

This clone was found a few times. The chain couples TRBV6-1 to TRBJ1-1; D unclear. This CDR3 has 13 amino acids. Trimming shortened V by 4 bases and J by 0 bases, and 6 bases separated the two germline ends. The germline V gene encodes CDR1 MNHNS and CDR2 SASEGT. The CDR3 spells CASSGGVNTEAFF. The DNA for the CDR3 is TGTGCCAGCAGTGGAGGAGTGAACACTGAAGCTTTCTTT.

On this clone itself: The identical CDR3 is also encoded by other nucleotide sequences in the sample. The CDR3 nucleotides are TGTGCCAGCAGTGAAGCCGGGAACTATGGCTACACCTTC. Protein product: CASSEAGNYGYTF. The V gene is TRBV2, the J gene TRBJ1-2; D remains ambiguous. The germline V and J ends were trimmed by 0 bases and 2 bases, with 4 bases remaining between them. The germline V gene encodes CDR1 SNHLY and CDR2 FYNNEI. The CDR3 is 13 amino acids.

This chain joins TRBV7-2 and TRBJ2-1, with 7 bases identical to TRBD2. With V trimmed by 6 bases and J by 5 bases, 4 bases remained unmatched. The CDR3 has 13 residues. Germline V gene lookup returns CDR1 SGHTA and CDR2 FQGNSA. CDR3 DNA sequence: TGTGCCAGCAGACGGACTAGTCACAATGAGCAGTTCTTC. Translation: CASRRTSHNEQFF.

This chain uses TRBV7-7 with TRBJ2-3, with D possibly matching TRBD1 (5 bases). The CDR3 length is 13 residues. The V gene's germline CDR1 is SSHAT and CDR2 FNYEAQ (reference sequence). The V end lost 6 bases, the J end lost 2 bases, and 9 bases lay between the germline ends. CDR3 DNA sequence: TGTGCCAGCAGTCGACAGTTCACAGATACGCAGTATTTT. This translates into CASSRQFTDTQYF.

The V gene is TRBV19, the J gene TRBJ2-5, with 12 bases aligning to TRBD2. Germline V gene data show CDR1 as LNHDA and CDR2 as SQIVND (reference sequence). V lost 4 bases and J lost 7; bases outside the gene matches: 13. This CDR3 has 17 amino acids. In DNA, the CDR3 is TGTGCCAGTAGTAATTCTAGCGGGGGGGCATCAAGTGGGACCCAGTACTTC. Translation: CASSNSSGGASSGTQYF.

In this sample, this clone turned up a few times. The CDR3 loop is CATSREQVDYGYTF. Here the CDR3 DNA reads TGTGCCACCAGCAGAGAGCAGGTTGACTATGGCTACACCTTC. The chain employs TRBV15 and TRBJ1-2; no reliable D call. Looked up from germline, CDR1 is LNHNV and CDR2 is YYDKDF (reference sequence). V was clipped by 0 bases and J by 3 bases, with 8 bases between them. The CDR3 is 14 amino acids.

V gene TRBV5-4 combines with J gene TRBJ2-5; 13 nucleotides line up with TRBD2. The CDR3 has 15 residues. The V gene's germline CDR1 is SGHNT and CDR2 YYREEE (reference sequence). V shed 4 bases and J 4 bases; nucleotides not matched to a gene: 4. Here the CDR3 reads CASSGRTSGGETQYF. The CDR3 nucleotides read TGTGCCAGCAGCGGAAGGACTAGCGGGGGAGAGACCCAGTACTTC. The variable domain in full, completed from reference TRBV5-4 and TRBJ2-5, reads ETGVTQSPTHLIKTRGQQVTLRCSSQSGHNTVSWYQQALGQGPQFIFQYYREEENGRGNFPPRFSGLQFPNYSSELNVNALELDDSALYLCASSGRTSGGETQYFGPGTRLLVL.

The chain carries TRBV10-3 and TRBJ1-5; D not certain. Trimming took 4 bases from V and 7 from J, leaving 14 bases between them. This CDR3 is built from 14 residues. Germline V gene lookup returns CDR1 ENHRY and CDR2 SYGVKD. The CDR3 reads CAISGEAGNQPQHF. The CDR3 nucleotides are TGTGCCATCAGTGGGGAAGCGGGGAACCAGCCCCAGCATTTT.

The chain carries TRBV5-4 and TRBJ2-2, with TRBD1 matching 7 bases. Germline V gene data show CDR1 as SGHNT and CDR2 as YYREEE (reference sequence). The CDR3 runs to 15 residues. J lost 1 base, V lost 3 bases, and 3 bases had no gene match. The CDR3 DNA reads TGTGCCAGCAGCTACAGGGGTCGGAACACCGGGGAGCTGTTTTTT. Translated: CASSYRGRNTGELFF.

Only a few counts were recorded for this clone. The chain is built from TRBV7-2 and TRBJ1-2; D not certain. Trimming stripped 2 bases from V and 5 bases from J, with 6 bases between. Germline values: CDR1 SGHTA, CDR2 FQGNSA. This CDR3 contains 12 residues. The CDR3 loop is CASSLFEYGYTF. In DNA, the CDR3 is TGTGCCAGCAGCTTATTTGAGTATGGCTACACCTTC.

This clone was seen just once. The gene calls are TRBV4-1 and TRBJ2-3, with 9 bases aligning to TRBD2. V lost 1 base, J lost 2 bases, and 4 bases stayed unmatched. The germline V gene has CDR1 MGHRA and CDR2 YSYEKL. This CDR3 contains 16 residues. In nucleotides, the CDR3 is TGCGCCAGCAGCCAAGGGGCGGGGGGGTACACAGATACGCAGTATTTT. Protein: CASSQGAGGYTDTQYF.

The V call is TRBV28, the J call TRBJ1-1; D is undetermined. V lost 2 bases to trimming and J lost 4 bases, with 14 bases between them. CDR3 length: 15 amino acids. Per germline, CDR1 MDHEN and CDR2 SYDVKM. CDR3 loop: CASSLLEGISTEAFF. Written as DNA, the CDR3 is TGTGCCAGCAGTTTACTAGAGGGAATAAGCACTGAAGCTTTCTTT.

V and J are TRBV7-2 and TRBJ2-5; 8 bases fit TRBD1. Germline-derived CDR1 and CDR2 are SGHTA and FQGNSA. J was trimmed by 11 bases and V by 3 bases; bases with no gene match: 8. CDR3 length: 13 amino acids. The CDR3 DNA is TGTGCCAGCAGCTTCGACAGGGGCGGGGAGCAGTACTTC. This codes for CASSFDRGGEQYF.

In this sample, this clone turned up a few times. This specimen includes other DNA sequences encoding the same CDR3. The chain recombines TRBV7-8 with TRBJ2-7; 9 bases match TRBD2. After removal of 1 base from V and 2 bases from J, the junction contained 6 bases not matched to a gene. Germline CDR1 and CDR2: SGHVS and FQNEAQ. The CDR3 extends over 16 amino acids. The CDR3 bases are TGTGCCAGCAGCTTAGGAAGCGGGGGGCCGGCCTACGAGCAGTACGTC. Translating gives CASSLGSGGPAYEQYV.